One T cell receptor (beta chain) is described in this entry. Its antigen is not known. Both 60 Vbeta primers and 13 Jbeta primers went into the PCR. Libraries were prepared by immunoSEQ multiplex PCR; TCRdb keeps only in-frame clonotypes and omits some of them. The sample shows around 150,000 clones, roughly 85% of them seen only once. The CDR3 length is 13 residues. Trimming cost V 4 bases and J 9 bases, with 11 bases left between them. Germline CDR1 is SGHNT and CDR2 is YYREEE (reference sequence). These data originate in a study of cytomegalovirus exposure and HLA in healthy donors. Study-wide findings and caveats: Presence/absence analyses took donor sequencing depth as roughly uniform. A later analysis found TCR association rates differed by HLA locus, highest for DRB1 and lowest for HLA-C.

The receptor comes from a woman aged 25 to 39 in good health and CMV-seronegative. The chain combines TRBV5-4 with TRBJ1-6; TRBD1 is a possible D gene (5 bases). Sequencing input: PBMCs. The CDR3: CASSPEQGSPLHF. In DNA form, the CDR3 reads TGTGCCAGCAGCCCTGAGCAGGGTTCACCCCTCCACTTT.